These 10 T cell receptor beta chains came from one sample sequenced in a study of identical twins. One entry per CDR3 protein results from TCRdb running MiXCR on the 5' RACE reads. The sample includes over 550,000 distinct CDR3 sequences, 7% to 7.5% of them seen just once. These sequences were also reported in another study, on yellow fever vaccine responses in identical twins.

The sequenced sample consisted of PBMCs. The origin of the receptors is a woman between 18 and 29 years old in good health.

The rearrangement links TRBV7-9 to TRBJ2-1; TRBD1 aligns across 12 bases. The CDR3 length is 15 residues. Germline CDR1 is SEHNR and CDR2 is FQNEAQ (reference sequence). V was clipped by 5 bases and J by 7 bases; unmatched bases: 6. The CDR3 sequence is CASSQGQGAWNEQFF. CDR3 coding DNA: TGTGCCAGCAGCCAGGGACAGGGGGCATGGAATGAGCAGTTCTTC.

There are a few counts of this clonotype. The chain uses TRBV2 and TRBJ2-4, with 8 positions matching TRBD1. Trimming removed 6 bases from V and 7 bases from J; junction bases left unmatched: 11. The CDR3 is 15 residues long. CDR1 SNHLY and CDR2 FYNNEI come from the germline V gene. The CDR3 here is CASRGGDRMGNIQYF. The CDR3, as DNA: TGTGCCAGCAGGGGTGGGGACAGGATGGGGAACATTCAGTACTTC. Based on the CDR3 plus reference TRBV2 and TRBJ2-4, the full variable domain is EPEVTQTPSHQVTQMGQEVILRCVPISNHLYFYWYRQILGQKVEFLVSFYNNEISEKSEIFDDQFSVERPDGSNFTLKIRSTKLEDSAMYFCASRGGDRMGNIQYFGAGTRLSVL.

This clonotype came up many times. The rearrangement links TRBV15 to TRBJ2-3, with D unresolved. The V gene lost 1 base and the J gene lost 0 bases, with 8 bases spanning the gap. Germline assignment: CDR1 LNHNV and CDR2 YYDKDF (reference sequence). CDR3 length: 15 residues. CDR3 DNA sequence: TGTGCCACCAGCAGAGTTGGGTCTAGCACAGATACGCAGTATTTT. This sequence encodes CATSRVGSSTDTQYF.

This clonotype has more than one count but fewer than ten. The chain has TRBV3-1 and TRBJ2-6, with D possibly TRBD2 on 5 matching bases. In germline, CDR1 is LGHDT, CDR2 YNNKEL (reference sequence). V dropped 3 bases and J dropped 2 bases, with 8 bases sitting between them. The CDR3 runs to 15 residues. CDR3 DNA sequence: TGTGCCAGCAGCCATAGGAGGCCTGGGGCCAACGTCCTGACTTTC. As protein: CASSHRRPGANVLTF.

In its sample, this clonotype was seen a few times. The V call is TRBV6-2 or TRBV6-3, the J call TRBJ2-1, with D uncertain. The CDR3 runs to 15 residues. V was cut by 5 bases and J by 7 bases, with 18 bases left in between. Germline CDR1 is MNHEY and CDR2 is SVGEGT. The CDR3 here is CASSQPRRFWNEQFF. The CDR3 DNA follows: TGTGCCAGCAGTCAGCCGCGGAGATTTTGGAATGAGCAGTTCTTC.

This clonotype turned up a few times. The CDR3 region has the DNA TGTGCCAGCGGGACAGGGGGCACGGGCACTGAAGCTTTCTTT. Translation: CASGTGGTGTEAFF. The gene calls are TRBV27 and TRBJ1-1, with TRBD1 matching over 12 bases. Germline-derived CDR1 and CDR2 are MNHEY and SMNVEV (reference sequence). The CDR3 runs 14 residues. J lost 4 bases, V lost 8 bases, and 5 bases had no gene match.

This clonotype has just a few counts. The V gene is TRBV24-1, the J gene TRBJ2-1, with D perhaps matching TRBD1 (5 bases). CDR3 length: 15 residues. Trimming stripped 5 bases from V and 6 bases from J, with 16 bases between. Germline V gives CDR1 KGHDR, CDR2 SFDVKD. The CDR3 DNA follows: TGTGCCACCAGTGCGAGTTCAGGGTCCCGCAATGAGCAGTTCTTC. The encoded protein is CATSASSGSRNEQFF.

The table lists this clonotype with many counts. This chain joins TRBV20-1 and TRBJ2-3; 11 positions match TRBD2. CDR1 is DFQATT, CDR2 SNEGSKA, per germline (reference sequence). V lost 5 bases to trimming and J lost 6 bases; unmatched junction nucleotides: 10. This CDR3 comprises 15 residues. CDR3 nucleotide sequence: TGCAGTGCTTACAGACTAGCGGGAAACAGGGATACGCAGTATTTT. It yields the protein CSAYRLAGNRDTQYF.

Many counts were recorded for this clonotype. The chain has TRBV29-1 and TRBJ1-1, with 7 bases that match TRBD1. Germline V gene sequence: CDR1 SQVTM, CDR2 ANQGSEA. The CDR3 loop spans 16 amino acids. Trimming removed 2 bases from V and 6 bases from J; junction bases left unmatched: 15. CDR3 sequence: CSVERVRGGGEAEAFF. As DNA, the CDR3 is TGCAGCGTTGAAAGGGTGAGAGGAGGGGGCGAGGCTGAAGCTTTCTTT.

This clonotype was recorded a few times. The chain couples TRBV11-2 to TRBJ2-5; 8 nucleotides align to TRBD2. This CDR3 is 20 amino acids long. The V gene's germline CDR1 is SGHAT and CDR2 FQNNGV. With 2 bases clipped from V and 4 bases from J, the junction kept 21 bases outside the gene matches. This CDR3 is CASSLNPAGVFFGIRETQYF. For the CDR3, the DNA is TGTGCCAGCAGCTTAAACCCAGCGGGAGTATTTTTTGGGATTCGAGAGACCCAGTACTTC.